Listed below are T cell receptor beta chains from one sample, sequenced in a study of T cells after posttransplantation cyclophosphamide. The repertoire was sequenced with immunoSEQ multiplex PCR; TCRdb's copy has only in-frame clones and lacks some. Seen here are 47,000 or so clones, about 90% observed once, and the top ten hold 3% to 3.5%. Sequenced sample: PBMCs. Receptors were obtained from a woman in her forties or fifties in good health and a related stem cell transplant donor. CDR3s include the opening cysteine and the closing phenylalanine or tryptophan. D genes are given only for firm matches. Some rows have no size entry. The others give once, few or many, or a class for an expanded clone.

d_gene: TRBD2; abundance: -; j_gene: TRBJ2-3; v_gene: TRBV14; CDR3aa: CASSRPPLAGSTDTQYF; CDR3nt: TGTGCCAGCAGCCGCCCCCCCCTAGCGGGAAGCACAGATACGCAGTATTTT
d_gene: -; abundance: few; j_gene: TRBJ2-5; v_gene: TRBV11-1; CDR3aa: CASSLAIRETQYF; CDR3nt: TGTGCCAGCAGCTTAGCAATTCGAGAGACCCAGTACTTC
d_gene: -; abundance: -; j_gene: TRBJ2-5; v_gene: TRBV27; CDR3aa: CASSFSPRQNQETQYF; CDR3nt: TGTGCCAGCAGTTTCAGTCCGAGACAGAACCAAGAGACCCAGTACTTC
d_gene: -; abundance: -; j_gene: TRBJ2-7; v_gene: TRBV15; CDR3aa: CATSRVRTTAYEQYF; CDR3nt: TGTGCCACCAGCAGAGTGAGGACAACAGCCTACGAGCAGTACTTC
d_gene: -; abundance: -; j_gene: TRBJ2-7; v_gene: TRBV11-2; CDR3aa: CASSLEQSYEQYF; CDR3nt: TGTGCCAGCAGCTTAGAACAGTCCTACGAGCAGTACTTC
d_gene: TRBD2; abundance: -; j_gene: TRBJ2-5; v_gene: TRBV28; CDR3aa: CASSLLVSGRKETQYF; CDR3nt: TGTGCCAGCAGTTTATTGGTTAGCGGGAGGAAAGAGACCCAGTACTTC
d_gene: -; abundance: -; j_gene: TRBJ2-2; v_gene: TRBV5-1; CDR3aa: CASSLDRGASTGELFF; CDR3nt: TGCGCCAGCAGCTTGGATCGGGGGGCGAGCACCGGGGAGCTGTTTTTT
d_gene: TRBD1; abundance: -; j_gene: TRBJ2-7; v_gene: TRBV28; CDR3aa: CASRTPGQGNYEQYF; CDR3nt: TGTGCCAGCAGAACGCCGGGACAGGGTAACTACGAGCAGTACTTC
d_gene: -; abundance: -; j_gene: TRBJ2-4; v_gene: TRBV25-1; CDR3aa: CASTQGGENIQYF; CDR3nt: TGTGCCAGCACCCAAGGAGGGGAGAACATTCAGTACTTC
d_gene: TRBD1; abundance: -; j_gene: TRBJ2-7; v_gene: TRBV7-9; CDR3aa: CASSSYRGSSYEQYF; CDR3nt: TGTGCCAGCAGCTCTTACAGGGGGTCGTCCTACGAGCAGTACTTC
d_gene: TRBD1; abundance: once; j_gene: TRBJ2-1; v_gene: TRBV29-1; CDR3aa: CSVKTGELYNEQFF; CDR3nt: TGCAGCGTGAAGACAGGGGAGCTCTACAATGAGCAGTTCTTC
d_gene: -; abundance: once; j_gene: TRBJ2-7; v_gene: TRBV14; CDR3aa: CASSQDYGRLDEQYF; CDR3nt: TGTGCCAGCAGCCAAGATTACGGCAGGTTGGACGAGCAGTACTTC
d_gene: TRBD1; abundance: -; j_gene: TRBJ2-7; v_gene: TRBV7-7; CDR3aa: CASSEDRGPTYEQYF; CDR3nt: TGTGCCAGCAGCGAAGACAGGGGGCCTACCTACGAGCAGTACTTC
d_gene: TRBD1; abundance: -; j_gene: TRBJ1-2; v_gene: TRBV6-1; CDR3aa: CASSGGQGAKGYTF; CDR3nt: TGTGCCAGCAGTGGGGGACAGGGGGCGAAAGGCTACACCTTC
d_gene: -; abundance: -; j_gene: TRBJ2-3; v_gene: TRBV20-1; CDR3aa: CSAPRRGTQYF; CDR3nt: TGCAGTGCCCCTCGGCGCGGGACGCAGTATTTT
d_gene: TRBD1; abundance: once; j_gene: TRBJ2-4; v_gene: TRBV2; CDR3aa: CASSRGPAAKNIQYF; CDR3nt: TGTGCCAGCTCCAGGGGGCCCGCGGCCAAAAACATTCAGTACTTC
d_gene: -; abundance: few; j_gene: TRBJ1-5; v_gene: TRBV19; CDR3aa: CASSMGPNQHF; CDR3nt: TGTGCCAGTAGTATGGGGCCTAACCAGCATTTT